This T cell receptor (beta chain) was sequenced for a study of response to subunit inactivated influenza vaccine (dated by TCRdb to between 2018 and 2020). A note on the overall study: Deep quantitative profiling of the T cell receptor repertoire was used in the study to follow responses to a trivalent subunit inactivated influenza vaccine.

Libraries were built with RT-PCR. The sequencer was an Illumina HiSeq 2500. The raw public reads went through TCRdb reprocessing: fastp at Q25, MiXCR clone calling, in-frame beta chains kept. For every CDR3 protein sequence, its rows merge into one entry that carries the most common genes and DNA. In this sample the table shows roughly 550,000 distinct CDR3 sequences, around a quarter of which occur a single time. Around 2.8% of the sample comes from the top ten. Comments on this clonotype: It lacks a known antigen. Base qualities are not provided; no much larger clone lies one nucleotide away.

General findings and caveats noted by the study authors: It was suggested by the authors that each seasonal influenza vaccination may recruit only a limited number of new T cells.

The germline ends are 15 bases apart after V is trimmed by 4 bases and J by 2 bases. There are 15 amino acids in the CDR3, from cysteine to phenylalanine inclusive. The retained sequence is limited to the CDR3, 45 bases, with the frame set at the first base. From a lookup of the germline V gene (reference sequence), CDR1 and CDR2 are SGHNT and YYREEE. The same specimen was also included in a second study, on T cells expressing NK-cell markers. That second publication adds: TCR beta cDNA libraries were made by 5'RACE template switching that added a universal primer site and unique molecular identifiers. In sorted CD3+CD56+NKG2C+, CD3+CD56+NKG2C- and CD3+CD56-NKG2C+ T-cell subsets from 7 to 9 donors, TCR beta-chain repertoires were profiled. Seven of the eight sequenced donors were HCMV-seropositive and one was HCMV-seronegative. To restrict sorting to alphabetaTCR-expressing T cells, an anti-gammadeltaTCR antibody was added in several experiments. In several donors, the dominant CD3+CD56+NKG2C+ clonotypes were found to rank among the top 10 CD8+ clonotypes and to make up roughly 1.0-8% of CD8+ T cells. Those dominant clonotypes were again the most abundant among CD3+CD56-NKG2C+ cells in a handful of donors, at roughly 25-65%. Whether the expanded NKG2C-expressing T cell clones were specific for HCMV antigens remained unclear. The eight sequenced donors were randomly selected healthy volunteers, three men and five women. HCMV serostatus was determined by detecting HCMV-specific IgG in serum with a commercial ELISA kit. Peripheral blood mononuclear cells were isolated from blood by Ficoll density gradient centrifugation. Magnetic immunoseparation with Miltenyi isolation kits was used to isolate CD4+ and CD8+ T cells from PBMC. Synthesis of cDNA was primed from the TCR beta constant segment and was followed by two consecutive PCR amplification steps. Illumina HiSeq 2000/2500, MiSeq or NextSeq was used to sequence libraries as 2 x 150 bp reads. Reads were demultiplexed and grouped by UMI with MIGEC, and clonotypes were assembled and quantified with MiTCR. To remove erroneous sequences, TCR cDNA sequences were retained only when supported by two or more reads. The tcR package was used for downstream repertoire analysis, with clonotypes matched between fractions based on CDR3 nucleotide sequence plus V segment. VDJmatch was used to annotate antigen specificity against VDJdb, with one amino acid substitution in CDR3 allowed.

This clonotype was sampled from a man aged 45-65 years who received an inactivated influenza vaccine. Donor details come from another sample of the same person, matched by shared clones. Recombination linked TRBV5-4 to TRBJ2-5, and TRBD1 may be the D gene, going by 5 matching bases. Sequenced material: CD4+ T cells sorted from PBMCs, taken 11 to 12 days after vaccination. The CDR3 region: CASSPQGWVQETQYF. The nucleotide sequence is given as TGTGCCAGCAGCCCCCAGGGATGGGTACAAGAGACCCAGTACTTC.